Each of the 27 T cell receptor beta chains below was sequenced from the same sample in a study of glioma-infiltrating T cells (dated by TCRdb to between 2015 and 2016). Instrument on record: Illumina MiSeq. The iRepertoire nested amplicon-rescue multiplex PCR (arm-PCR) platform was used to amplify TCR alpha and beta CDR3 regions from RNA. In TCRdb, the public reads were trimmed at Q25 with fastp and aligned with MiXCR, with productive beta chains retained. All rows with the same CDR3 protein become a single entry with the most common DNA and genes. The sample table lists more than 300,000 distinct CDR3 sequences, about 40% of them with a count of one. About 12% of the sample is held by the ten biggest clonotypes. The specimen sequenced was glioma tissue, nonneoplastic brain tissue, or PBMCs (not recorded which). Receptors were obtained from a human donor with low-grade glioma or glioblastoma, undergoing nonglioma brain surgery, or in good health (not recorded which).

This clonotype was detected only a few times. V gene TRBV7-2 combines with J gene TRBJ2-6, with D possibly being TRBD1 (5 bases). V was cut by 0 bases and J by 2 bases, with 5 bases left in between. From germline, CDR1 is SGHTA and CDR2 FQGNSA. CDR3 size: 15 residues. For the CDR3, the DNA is TGTGCCAGCAGCTTAGCGGGGCCTGGGGCCAACGTCCTGACTTTC. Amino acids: CASSLAGPGANVLTF. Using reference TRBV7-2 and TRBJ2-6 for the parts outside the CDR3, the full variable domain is GAGVSQSPSNKVTEKGKDVELRCDPISGHTALYWYRQSLGQGLEFLIYFQGNSAPDKSGLPSDRFSAERTGGSVSTLTIQRTQQEDSAVYLCASSLAGPGANVLTFGAGSRLTVL.

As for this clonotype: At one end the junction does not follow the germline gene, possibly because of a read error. Here the CDR3 DNA reads TGCGGTGCTAGAGGGTCGTCTAGCGGGAGGCTCAACCTAGCCGACAATGAGCAGTTCTTC. Translated: CGARGSSSGRLNLADNEQFF. This rearrangement joins TRBV20-1 to TRBJ2-1; 11 nucleotides align to TRBD2. Germline V CDR1 and CDR2: DFQATT, SNEGSKA (reference sequence). This CDR3 has 20 amino acids.

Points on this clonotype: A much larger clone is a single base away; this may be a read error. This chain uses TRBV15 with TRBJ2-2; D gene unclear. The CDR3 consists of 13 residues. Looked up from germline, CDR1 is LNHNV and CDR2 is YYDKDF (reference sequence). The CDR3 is CATSRTKTGELFF. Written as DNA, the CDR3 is TGTGCCACCAGCAGAACGAAAACCGGGGAGCTGTTTTTT.

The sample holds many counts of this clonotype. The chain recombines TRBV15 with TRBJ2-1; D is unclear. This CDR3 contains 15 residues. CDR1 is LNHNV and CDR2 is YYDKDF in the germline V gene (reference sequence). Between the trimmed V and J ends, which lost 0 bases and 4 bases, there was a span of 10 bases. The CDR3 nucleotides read TGTGCCACCAGCAGAGACGGGCTAACATACAATGAGCAGTTCTTC. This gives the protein CATSRDGLTYNEQFF. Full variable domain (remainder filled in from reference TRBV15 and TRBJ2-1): DAMVIQNPRYQVTQFGKPVTLSCSQTLNHNVMYWYQQKSSQAPKLLFHYYDKDFNNEADTPDNFQSRRPNTSFCFLDIRSPGLGDTAMYLCATSRDGLTYNEQFFGPGTRLTVL.

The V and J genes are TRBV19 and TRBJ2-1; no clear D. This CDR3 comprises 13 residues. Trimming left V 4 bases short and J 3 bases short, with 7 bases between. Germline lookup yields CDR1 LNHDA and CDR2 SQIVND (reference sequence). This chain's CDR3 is CASSTNYYNEQFF. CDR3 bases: TGTGCCAGTAGTACCAACTACTACAATGAGCAGTTCTTC.

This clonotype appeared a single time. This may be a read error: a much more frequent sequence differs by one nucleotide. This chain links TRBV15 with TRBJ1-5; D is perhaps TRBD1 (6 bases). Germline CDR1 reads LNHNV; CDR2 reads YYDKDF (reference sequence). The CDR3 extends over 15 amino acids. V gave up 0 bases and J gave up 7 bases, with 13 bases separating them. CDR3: CATSRDQGLYQPQHF. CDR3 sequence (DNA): TGTGCCACCAGCAGAGATCAGGGGTTATACCAGCCCCAGCATTTT.

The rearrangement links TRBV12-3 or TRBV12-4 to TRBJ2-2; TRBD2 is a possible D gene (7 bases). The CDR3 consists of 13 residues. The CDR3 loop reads CAGGRDYAGELFF. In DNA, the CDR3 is TGTGCGGGGGGCAGGGACTACGCCGGGGAGCTGTTTTTT.

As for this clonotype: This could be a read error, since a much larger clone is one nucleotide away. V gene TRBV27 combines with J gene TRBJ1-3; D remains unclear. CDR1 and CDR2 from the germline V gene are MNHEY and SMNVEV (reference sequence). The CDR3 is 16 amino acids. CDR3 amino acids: CASSWGGPASGKTIYF. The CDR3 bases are TGTGCCAGCAGTTGGGGAGGCCCAGCCTCTGGAAAAACCATATATTTT.

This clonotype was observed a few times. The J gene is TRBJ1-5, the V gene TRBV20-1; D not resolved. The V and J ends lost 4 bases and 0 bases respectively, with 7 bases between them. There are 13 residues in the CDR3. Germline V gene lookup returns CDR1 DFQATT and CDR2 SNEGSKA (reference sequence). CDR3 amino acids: CSATKGSNQPQHF. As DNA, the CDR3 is TGCAGTGCTACAAAGGGTAGCAATCAGCCCCAGCATTTT.

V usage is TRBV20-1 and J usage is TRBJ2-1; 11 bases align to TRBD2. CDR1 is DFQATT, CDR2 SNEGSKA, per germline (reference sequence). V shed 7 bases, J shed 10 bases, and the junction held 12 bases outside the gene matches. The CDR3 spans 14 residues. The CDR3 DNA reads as TGCAGTGTATCCACTAGCGGGAGTATCAGGGAGCAGTTCTTC. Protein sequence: CSVSTSGSIREQFF.

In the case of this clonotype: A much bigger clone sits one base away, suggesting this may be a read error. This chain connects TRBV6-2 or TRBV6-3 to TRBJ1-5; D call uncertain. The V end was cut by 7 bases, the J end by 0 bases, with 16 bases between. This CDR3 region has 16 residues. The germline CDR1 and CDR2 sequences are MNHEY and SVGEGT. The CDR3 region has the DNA TGTGCCAGCACCGACTGGGAGTTTAGTAGCAATCAGCCCCAGCATTTT. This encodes CASTDWEFSSNQPQHF.

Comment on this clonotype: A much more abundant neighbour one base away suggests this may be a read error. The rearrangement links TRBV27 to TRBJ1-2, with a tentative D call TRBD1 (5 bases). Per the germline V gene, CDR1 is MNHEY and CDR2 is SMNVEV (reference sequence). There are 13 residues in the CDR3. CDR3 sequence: CGSRRALGLGYTF. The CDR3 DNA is TGTGGCAGCAGGCGGGCGTTGGGACTTGGCTACACCTTC.

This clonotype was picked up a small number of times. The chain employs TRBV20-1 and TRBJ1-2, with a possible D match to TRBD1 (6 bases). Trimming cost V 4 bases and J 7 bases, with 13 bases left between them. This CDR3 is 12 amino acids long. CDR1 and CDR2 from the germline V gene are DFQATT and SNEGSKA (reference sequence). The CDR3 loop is CSANPGAGGYTF. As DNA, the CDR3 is TGCAGTGCTAACCCGGGGGCAGGTGGCTACACCTTC.

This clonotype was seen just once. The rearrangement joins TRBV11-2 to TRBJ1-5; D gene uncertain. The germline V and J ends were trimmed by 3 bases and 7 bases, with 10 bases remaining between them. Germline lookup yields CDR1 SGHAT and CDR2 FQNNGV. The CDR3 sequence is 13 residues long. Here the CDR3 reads CASSFSHQQPQHF. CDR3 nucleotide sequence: TGTGCCAGCAGCTTCTCACATCAGCAGCCCCAGCATTTT.

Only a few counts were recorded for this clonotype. CDR3 loop: CSAIRARDFSYEQYF. The CDR3 DNA follows: TGCAGTGCCATAAGAGCTAGGGATTTCTCCTACGAGCAGTACTTC. The rearrangement links TRBV20-1 to TRBJ2-7; D is unresolved. Germline CDR1 is DFQATT and CDR2 is SNEGSKA (reference sequence). With 6 bases removed from V and 0 bases from J, the gap between germline ends came to 18 bases. The CDR3 extends over 15 amino acids.

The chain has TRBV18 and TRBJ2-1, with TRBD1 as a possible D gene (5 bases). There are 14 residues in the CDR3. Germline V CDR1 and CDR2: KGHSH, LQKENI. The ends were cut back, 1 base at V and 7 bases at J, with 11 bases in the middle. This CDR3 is CASSPRPRGNEQFF. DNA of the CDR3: TGTGCCAGCTCACCACGCCCAAGGGGAAATGAGCAGTTCTTC.

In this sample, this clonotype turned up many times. CDR3 nucleotide sequence: TGTGCCAGCAGTTTAGCCTCATGGGACACTGAAGCTTTCTTT. Amino acid sequence: CASSLASWDTEAFF. V usage is TRBV28 and J usage is TRBJ1-1; D is uncertain. Trimming stripped 2 bases from V and 3 bases from J, with 10 bases between. Germline CDR1 is MDHEN and CDR2 is SYDVKM. This CDR3 region has 14 residues.

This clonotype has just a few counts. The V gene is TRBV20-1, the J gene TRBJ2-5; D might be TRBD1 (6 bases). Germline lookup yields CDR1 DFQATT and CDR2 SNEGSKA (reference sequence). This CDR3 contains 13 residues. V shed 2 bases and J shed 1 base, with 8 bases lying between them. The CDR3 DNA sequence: TGCAGTGCTAGAAAGACAGGCCAAGAGACCCAGTACTTC. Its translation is CSARKTGQETQYF.

Here the CDR3 reads CASRTGQAGNTIYF. The DNA of the CDR3 is TGTGCCAGCAGGACGGGACAGGCTGGAAACACCATATATTTT. The chain has TRBV28 and TRBJ1-3, with TRBD1 matching over 8 bases. CDR1 is MDHEN, CDR2 SYDVKM, per germline. This CDR3 contains 14 residues. Trimming at V came to 6 bases and at J to 2 bases, leaving 3 bases not matched to a gene.

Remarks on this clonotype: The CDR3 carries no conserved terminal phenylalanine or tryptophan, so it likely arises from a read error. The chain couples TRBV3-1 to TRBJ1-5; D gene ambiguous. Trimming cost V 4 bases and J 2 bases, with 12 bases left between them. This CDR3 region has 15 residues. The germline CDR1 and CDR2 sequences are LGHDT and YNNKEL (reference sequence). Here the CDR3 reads CASSRGANGNQPQHL. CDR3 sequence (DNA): TGTGCCAGCAGCCGCGGAGCTAACGGCAATCAGCCCCAGCATCTT.

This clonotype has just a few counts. CDR3 nucleotides: TGTGCCAGCAGTTACCACGGGGGGGCTGGAAACACCATATATTTT. Its protein is CASSYHGGAGNTIYF. The chain combines TRBV12-3 or TRBV12-4 with TRBJ1-3, with a weak D call TRBD1 (5 bases). The CDR3 consists of 15 residues. Deletions cut 4 bases from V and 2 bases from J, with 12 bases between.

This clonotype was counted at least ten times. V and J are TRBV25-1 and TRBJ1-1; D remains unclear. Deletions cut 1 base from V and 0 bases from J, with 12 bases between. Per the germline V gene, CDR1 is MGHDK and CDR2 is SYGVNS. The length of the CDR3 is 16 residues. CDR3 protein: CASSESWSSMNTEAFF. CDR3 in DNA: TGTGCCAGCAGTGAATCGTGGAGTTCAATGAACACTGAAGCTTTCTTT.

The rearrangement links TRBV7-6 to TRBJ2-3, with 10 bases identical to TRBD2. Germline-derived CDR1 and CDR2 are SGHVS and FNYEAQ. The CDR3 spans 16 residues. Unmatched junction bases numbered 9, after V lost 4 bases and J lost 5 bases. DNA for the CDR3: TGTGCCAGCAGCTCAAGACTAGCGGGCTCCAAAGATACGCAGTATTTT. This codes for CASSSRLAGSKDTQYF.

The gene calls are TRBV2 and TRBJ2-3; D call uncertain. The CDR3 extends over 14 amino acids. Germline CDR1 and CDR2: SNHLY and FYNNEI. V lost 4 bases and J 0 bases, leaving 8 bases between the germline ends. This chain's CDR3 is CASSVRWSTDTQYF. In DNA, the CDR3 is TGTGCCAGCAGTGTTCGTTGGAGCACAGATACGCAGTATTTT.

Here the CDR3 reads CSARDGAGGRADTQYF. The DNA of the CDR3 is TGCAGTGCTAGAGATGGAGCGGGAGGGAGGGCAGATACGCAGTATTTT. The V call is TRBV20-1, the J call TRBJ2-3, with TRBD2 identical over 10 bases. The CDR3 contains 16 residues. Germline CDR1 reads DFQATT; CDR2 reads SNEGSKA (reference sequence). The trim removed 0 bases at V and 4 bases at J, leaving 7 bases unmatched.

The CDR3 reads CASSPLDGGELFF. CDR3 DNA sequence: TGCGCCAGCAGCCCCCTTGATGGCGGGGAGCTGTTTTTT. The rearrangement joins TRBV5-1 to TRBJ2-2; no firm D call. Germline V gene data show CDR1 as SGHRS and CDR2 as YFSETQ. The CDR3 has 13 residues. Deletions cut 4 bases from V and 7 bases from J, with 11 bases between.

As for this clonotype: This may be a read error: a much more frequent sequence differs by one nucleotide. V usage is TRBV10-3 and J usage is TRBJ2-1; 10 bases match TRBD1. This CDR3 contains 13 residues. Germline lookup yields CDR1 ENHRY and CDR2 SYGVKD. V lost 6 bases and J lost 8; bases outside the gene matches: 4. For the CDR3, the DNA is TGTGCCATCAGGGGGACAGGGGTTCATGAGCAGTTCTTC. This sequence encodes CAIRGTGVHEQFF.